One and the same sample provided the 9 T cell receptor beta chains below, sequenced in a study of shared clonotypes between healthy human individuals. The assay was immunoSEQ multiplex PCR, and TCRdb's table has in-frame clones only and misses some. The profile shows 800,000 to 1,200,000 clones, about 84% of them singletons. The sequenced sample consisted of memory CD4+ T cells from PBMCs. Subset noted: CD45RA-negative fraction. These receptors all come from a man aged 18 to 29 in good health. Some clones in this sample may be carry-over from other donors' samples.

This clone has only one observation. This sequence joins TRBV30 and TRBJ2-7, with 7 positions matching TRBD1. J was trimmed by 4 bases and V by 4 bases; bases with no gene match: 7. The CDR3 length is 13 residues. Germline assignment: CDR1 GTSNPN and CDR2 SVGIG (reference sequence). The CDR3 region has the DNA TGTGCCTGGAACAGGGGATTTTTGTACGAGCAGTACTTC. This gives the protein CAWNRGFLYEQYF.

Only a few counts were recorded for this clone. The chain combines TRBV6-4 with TRBJ1-1; a weak D match, TRBD1 (5 bases). This CDR3 spans 13 amino acids. CDR1 is MRHNA and CDR2 is SNTAGT in the germline V gene. V was pared by 6 bases and J by 7 bases, with 15 bases between. CDR3 coding DNA: TGTGCCAGCAGGAATCACCTTGACAGTGAAGCTTTCTTT. It is translated as CASRNHLDSEAFF.

For this clone: This sample includes further DNA sequences coding for the same CDR3. The V and J genes are TRBV30 and TRBJ2-5, with unresolved D. CDR3 length equals 12 residues. Germline CDR1 GTSNPN, CDR2 SVGIG (reference sequence). The V and J ends lost 0 bases and 0 bases respectively, with 2 bases between them. CDR3 DNA: TGTGCCTGGAGTGTAGACCAAGAGACCCAGTACTTC. Protein product: CAWSVDQETQYF.

The J gene is TRBJ1-4, the V gene TRBV10-3; a possible D gene is TRBD1 (6 bases). V dropped 6 bases and J dropped 1 base, with 12 bases sitting between them. This CDR3 contains 15 residues. The germline V gene encodes CDR1 ENHRY and CDR2 SYGVKD. The CDR3 loop reads CAISQEGGTNEKLFF. The CDR3 nucleotides read TGTGCCATCAGCCAAGAGGGGGGAACTAATGAAAAACTGTTTTTT.

The gene calls are TRBV7-9 and TRBJ2-7, with 7 bases fitting TRBD1. The V gene's germline CDR1 is SEHNR and CDR2 FQNEAQ (reference sequence). V was pared by 5 bases and J by 0 bases, with 4 bases of the junction left unmatched. The CDR3 has 14 amino acids. CDR3 in amino acids: CASSIRDSSYEQYF. The CDR3 DNA reads as TGTGCCAGCAGCATCCGGGACAGCTCCTACGAGCAGTACTTC.

The chain uses TRBV11-2 and TRBJ2-5; D unresolved. Germline values: CDR1 SGHAT, CDR2 FQNNGV. The CDR3 runs to 17 residues. Trimming took off 5 bases at V and 0 bases at J, with 19 bases between the two ends. DNA of the CDR3: TGTGCCAGCAGCCAGATCATCGGCGGAACCAACCAAGAGACCCAGTACTTC. It translates to CASSQIIGGTNQETQYF.

The gene calls are TRBV7-3 and TRBJ2-5, with TRBD1 matching 10 bases. This CDR3 has 14 amino acids. CDR1 is SGHTA and CDR2 is FQGTGA in the germline V gene. The trim removed 4 bases at V and 5 bases at J, leaving 4 bases unmatched. The CDR3 reads CASSSGTGAETQYF. CDR3 in DNA: TGTGCCAGCAGCTCAGGGACAGGGGCCGAGACCCAGTACTTC.

The V and J genes are TRBV5-4 and TRBJ2-5; 12 bases fit TRBD2. The CDR3 runs 15 residues. The V gene end was trimmed by 3 bases and the J gene end by 4 bases; junction bases not matched to a gene: 4. Germline CDR1 and CDR2: SGHNT and YYREEE (reference sequence). DNA for the CDR3: TGTGCCAGCAGCTCGGGACTAGCGGGTGCAGAGACCCAGTACTTC. Amino acids: CASSSGLAGAETQYF.

The chain uses TRBV6-1 and TRBJ2-7; 12 nucleotides agree with TRBD1. CDR1 and CDR2 from the germline V gene are MNHNS and SASEGT. J lost 7 bases, V lost 10 bases, and 11 bases had no gene match. The CDR3 is 14 residues long. The CDR3 loop is CAIRGGQGAVEQYF. CDR3 nucleotide sequence: TGTGCCATACGAGGGGGACAGGGGGCTGTTGAGCAGTACTTC.